The following is a T cell receptor beta chain sequence with its context. Its antigen is currently unknown. The CDR3 spans 15 residues. Germline V gives CDR1 SGHVS, CDR2 FNYEAQ. Trimming took 4 bases from V and 7 from J, leaving 17 bases between them. This sample is drawn from a study of identical twins. General observations from the study: Abundant beta clonotypes from cord blood had fewer insertions, unlike memory repertoires, which showed none.

Template switching added a universal primer site; cDNA carried unique molecular identifiers. TCRdb passed the 5' RACE reads through MiXCR, listing each CDR3 protein once. The table includes about 240,000 distinct CDR3 sequences, about 13% detected once. These same data were also listed under a study on yellow fever vaccine responses in identical twins.

Sequences were obtained from memory (CD45RO+) T cells sorted from blood. V is TRBV7-6 and J is TRBJ2-1; D could derive from TRBD1 or TRBD2 (5 bases each). This clonotype was sampled from a woman aged 18-29 years in good health. This CDR3 is CASSYWDGKGNEQFF. The CDR3 DNA follows: TGTGCCAGCAGCTACTGGGACGGGAAAGGGAATGAGCAGTTCTTC.